Following are 17 T cell receptor beta chains from one sample sequenced in a study of blood T cell repertoires in COVID-19. The assay was immunoSEQ multiplex PCR, and TCRdb's table has in-frame clones only and misses some. The table lists about 410,000 clones, 70% to 90% of them singletons. Sequencing was carried out using peripheral blood. Receptors were obtained from a woman aged 30 to 39 with active or convalescent COVID-19.

V and J are TRBV10-3 and TRBJ1-5; D is uncertain. The germline V gene encodes CDR1 ENHRY and CDR2 SYGVKD. The CDR3 is 14 residues long. V was shortened by 2 bases and J by 0 bases, with 5 bases between the two germline ends. The CDR3 DNA reads TGTGCCATCAGTGAGGACATTAGCAATCAGCCCCAGCATTTT. Amino acid sequence: CAISEDISNQPQHF.

The chain carries TRBV5-1 and TRBJ1-4; 9 nucleotides match TRBD1. This CDR3 contains 15 residues. Germline V gene data show CDR1 as SGHRS and CDR2 as YFSETQ. The V gene end was trimmed by 6 bases and the J gene end by 7 bases; junction bases not matched to a gene: 10. The CDR3 DNA follows: TGCGCCAGCACCCTTTGGGGACAGGGAGCTGAAAAACTGTTTTTT. As protein: CASTLWGQGAEKLFF.

V is TRBV6-4 and J is TRBJ2-1; 9 bases map to TRBD2. With V trimmed by 0 bases and J by 4 bases, 1 base remained unmatched. This CDR3 is built from 15 residues. Germline assignment: CDR1 MRHNA and CDR2 SNTAGT. For the CDR3, the DNA is TGTGCCAGCAGTGACTCCCTAGCGGGGTACAATGAGCAGTTCTTC. This encodes CASSDSLAGYNEQFF.

The chain links TRBV7-9 to TRBJ1-2, with a possible D match to TRBD1 (6 bases). The V and J ends lost 7 bases and 10 bases respectively, with 16 bases between them. Germline V CDR1 and CDR2: SEHNR, FQNEAQ (reference sequence). This CDR3 comprises 12 residues. This CDR3 is CASTPGGAVYTF. The CDR3 DNA reads as TGTGCCAGCACCCCCGGGGGGGCGGTCTACACCTTC. Looking up the rest from reference TRBV7-9 and TRBJ1-2 gives the full variable domain: DTGVSQNPRHKITKRGQNVTFRCDPISEHNRLYWYRQTLGQGPEFLTYFQNEAQLEKSRLLSDRFSAERPKGSFSTLEIQRTEQGDSAMYLCASTPGGAVYTFGSGTRLTVV.

This clone was seen just once. The rearrangement joins TRBV5-1 to TRBJ2-7; no definite D call. Germline V gene data show CDR1 as SGHRS and CDR2 as YFSETQ. Between the trimmed V and J ends, which lost 1 base and 2 bases, there was a span of 10 bases. The CDR3 runs 14 residues. The CDR3 spells CASSLPQEAYEQYF. CDR3 DNA: TGCGCCAGCAGCTTGCCGCAAGAGGCCTACGAGCAGTACTTC.

The V and J genes are TRBV2 and TRBJ1-1, with 9 bases fitting TRBD1. Germline V gives CDR1 SNHLY, CDR2 FYNNEI. V shed 6 bases, J shed 5 bases, and the junction held 13 bases outside the gene matches. The CDR3 runs 16 residues. CDR3 sequence: CASRAGPGQGKTEAFF. The DNA for the CDR3 is TGTGCCAGCAGAGCCGGACCGGGACAGGGAAAAACTGAAGCTTTCTTT.

This clone came up once. The chain carries TRBV6-5 and TRBJ1-2; 7 nucleotides align to TRBD1. Trimming took 7 bases from V and 1 from J; bases not matched to a gene: 9. Germline CDR1 MNHEY, CDR2 SVGAGI. This CDR3 has 15 residues. CDR3 bases: TGTGCCAGCACCGCCTACAGGGGCAATAACTATGGCTACACCTTC. Residues: CASTAYRGNNYGYTF.

The chain is built from TRBV20-1 and TRBJ1-1, with unresolved D. CDR1 is DFQATT and CDR2 is SNEGSKA in the germline V gene (reference sequence). Trimming took 3 bases from V and 2 from J, leaving 10 bases between them. The CDR3 contains 13 residues. The CDR3 sequence is CSASLPGNTEAFF. The CDR3 DNA follows: TGCAGTGCTAGTCTCCCGGGAAACACTGAAGCTTTCTTT.

The chain is built from TRBV6-5 and TRBJ2-7, with D possibly matching TRBD2 (5 bases). V gave up 6 bases and J gave up 4 bases, with 19 bases separating them. Looked up from germline, CDR1 is MNHEY and CDR2 is SVGAGI. This CDR3 has 15 residues. CDR3: CASRKLGPRPYEQYF. CDR3 in DNA: TGTGCCAGCAGAAAACTAGGCCCTAGGCCGTACGAGCAGTACTTC.

The V call is TRBV13, the J call TRBJ2-5; D not certain. In germline, CDR1 is PRHDT, CDR2 FYEKMQ (reference sequence). The CDR3 sequence is 13 residues long. The V end lost 2 bases, the J end lost 2 bases, and 6 bases lay between the germline ends. The CDR3 bases are TGTGCCAGCAGCTTAATGCGGCAAGAGACCCAGTACTTC. It yields the protein CASSLMRQETQYF.

The chain uses TRBV18 and TRBJ2-2, with TRBD1 identical over 9 bases. The ends lost 3 bases at V and 6 bases at J; junction bases unmatched: 11. The germline CDR1 and CDR2 sequences are KGHSH and LQKENI. The CDR3 is 17 residues long. The CDR3 protein is CASSPSGTGFNSGELFF. The CDR3 DNA follows: TGTGCCAGCTCACCCTCCGGGACAGGGTTCAACTCCGGGGAGCTGTTTTTT.

CDR3 DNA: TGTGCCAGCAGCCAGTTAGCGGTTCAAGAGACCCAGTACTTC. Translation gives CASSQLAVQETQYF. The rearrangement uses TRBV14 and TRBJ2-5; D is perhaps TRBD2 (6 bases). The CDR3 is made up of 14 amino acids. The germline V gene has CDR1 SGHDN and CDR2 FVKESK. Trimming left V 3 bases short and J 2 bases short, with 10 bases between.

J is TRBJ1-4 and V is TRBV6-5; TRBD1 matches at 7 bases. The CDR3 sequence is 14 residues long. J gave up 7 bases and V 2 bases, and 4 bases lay outside the gene matches. CDR1 and CDR2 (germline): MNHEY, SVGAGI. Here the CDR3 DNA reads TGTGCCAGCAGTTACAGGGGGCGAGGTGAAAAACTGTTTTTT. Translation gives CASSYRGRGEKLFF.

This rearrangement joins TRBV7-9 to TRBJ1-2; D uncertain. The germline V gene encodes CDR1 SEHNR and CDR2 FQNEAQ (reference sequence). The CDR3 runs to 12 residues. V was shortened by 1 base and J by 8 bases, with 8 bases between the two germline ends. Written as DNA, the CDR3 is TGTGCCAGCAGCTTAGTCTCTTCCGGCTACACCTTC. Protein product: CASSLVSSGYTF.

The rearrangement joins TRBV6-5 to TRBJ1-1; D not certain. V was pared by 7 bases and J by 1 base, with 13 bases between. Germline V CDR1 and CDR2: MNHEY, SVGAGI. The CDR3 contains 14 residues. This chain's CDR3 is CASIRGQTNTEAFF. CDR3 nucleotide sequence: TGTGCCAGCATTCGAGGGCAAACGAACACTGAAGCTTTCTTT.

The genes are TRBV24-1 and TRBJ2-5; 8 bases agree with TRBD1. V lost 4 bases to trimming and J lost 4 bases; unmatched junction nucleotides: 7. The CDR3 length is 15 residues. Germline CDR1 and CDR2: KGHDR and SFDVKD. For the CDR3, the DNA is TGTGCCACCAGTGACCCTAGACAGGGGCCAGAGACCCAGTACTTC. Protein sequence: CATSDPRQGPETQYF.

V usage is TRBV13 and J usage is TRBJ1-2; 9 positions match TRBD1. CDR1 and CDR2 (germline): PRHDT, FYEKMQ (reference sequence). This CDR3 contains 16 residues. The J segment lost 8 bases and the V segment lost 5 bases, leaving 15 bases of the junction unmatched. The CDR3, as DNA: TGTGCCAGCAGCCCTACCGGGACAGGGTACACTGGAGGCTACACCTTC. Amino acids: CASSPTGTGYTGGYTF.